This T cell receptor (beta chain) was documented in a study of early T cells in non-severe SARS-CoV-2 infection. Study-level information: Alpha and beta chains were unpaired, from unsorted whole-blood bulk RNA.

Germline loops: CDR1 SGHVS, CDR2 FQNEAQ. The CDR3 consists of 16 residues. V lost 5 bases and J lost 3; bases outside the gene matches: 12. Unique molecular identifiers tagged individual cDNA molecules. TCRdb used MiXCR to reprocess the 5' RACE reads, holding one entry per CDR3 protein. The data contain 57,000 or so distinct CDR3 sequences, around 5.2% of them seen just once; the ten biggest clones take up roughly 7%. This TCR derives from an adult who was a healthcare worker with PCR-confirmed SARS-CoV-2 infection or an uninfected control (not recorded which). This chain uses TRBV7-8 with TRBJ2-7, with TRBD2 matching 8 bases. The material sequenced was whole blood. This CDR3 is CASSPAAGTSGYEQYF. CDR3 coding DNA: TGTGCCAGCAGCCCGGCCGCCGGGACTAGTGGCTACGAGCAGTACTTC. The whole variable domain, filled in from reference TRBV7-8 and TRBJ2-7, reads GAGVSQSPRYKVAKRGQDVALRCDPISGHVSLFWYQQALGQGPEFLTYFQNEAQLDKSGLPSDRFFAERPEGSVSTLKIQRTQQEDSAVYLCASSPAAGTSGYEQYFGPGTRLTVT.